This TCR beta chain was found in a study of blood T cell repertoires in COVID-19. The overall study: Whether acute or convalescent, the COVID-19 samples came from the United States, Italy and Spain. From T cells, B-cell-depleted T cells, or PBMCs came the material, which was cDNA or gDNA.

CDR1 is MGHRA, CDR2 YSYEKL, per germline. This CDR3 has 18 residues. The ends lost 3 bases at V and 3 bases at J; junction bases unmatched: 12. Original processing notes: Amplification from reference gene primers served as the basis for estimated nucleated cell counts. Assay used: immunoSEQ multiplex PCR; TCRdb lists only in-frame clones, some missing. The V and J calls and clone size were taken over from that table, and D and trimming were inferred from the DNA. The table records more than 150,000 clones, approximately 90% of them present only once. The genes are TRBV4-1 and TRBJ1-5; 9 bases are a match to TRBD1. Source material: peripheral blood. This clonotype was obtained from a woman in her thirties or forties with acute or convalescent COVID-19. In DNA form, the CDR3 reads TGCGCCAGCAGCCAGGGGAGGGGACAGGGATTTGTCAATCAGCCCCAGCATTTT. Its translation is CASSQGRGQGFVNQPQHF.